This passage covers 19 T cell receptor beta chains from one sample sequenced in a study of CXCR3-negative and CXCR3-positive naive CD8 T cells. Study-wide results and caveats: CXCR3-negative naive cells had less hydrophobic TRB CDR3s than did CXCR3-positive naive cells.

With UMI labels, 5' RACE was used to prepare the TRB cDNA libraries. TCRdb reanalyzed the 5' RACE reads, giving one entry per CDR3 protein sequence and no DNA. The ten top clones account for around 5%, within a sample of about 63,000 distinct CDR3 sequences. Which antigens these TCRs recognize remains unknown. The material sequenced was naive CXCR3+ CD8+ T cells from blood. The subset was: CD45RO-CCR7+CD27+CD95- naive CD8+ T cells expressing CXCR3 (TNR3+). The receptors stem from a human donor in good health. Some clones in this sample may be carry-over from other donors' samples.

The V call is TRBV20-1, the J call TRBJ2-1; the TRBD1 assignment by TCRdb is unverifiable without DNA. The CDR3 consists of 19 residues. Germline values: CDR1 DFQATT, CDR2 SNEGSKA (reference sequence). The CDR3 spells CSARGARDTGFWSYNEQFF.

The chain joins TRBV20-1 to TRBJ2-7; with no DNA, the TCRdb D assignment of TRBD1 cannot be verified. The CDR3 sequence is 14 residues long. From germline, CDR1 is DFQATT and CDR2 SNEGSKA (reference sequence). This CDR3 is CSPWDSQKDYEQYF.

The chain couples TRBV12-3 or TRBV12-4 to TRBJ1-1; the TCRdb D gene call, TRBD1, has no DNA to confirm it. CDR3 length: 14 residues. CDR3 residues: CASRLTVGGPEAFF.

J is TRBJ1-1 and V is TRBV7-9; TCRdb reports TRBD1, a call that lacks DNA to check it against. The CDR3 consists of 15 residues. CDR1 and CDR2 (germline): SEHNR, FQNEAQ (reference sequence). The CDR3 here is CASSSEGTDYTEAFF.

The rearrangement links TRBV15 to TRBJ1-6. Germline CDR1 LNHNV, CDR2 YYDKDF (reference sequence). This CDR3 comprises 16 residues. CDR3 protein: CATSPESPFGGSPLHF. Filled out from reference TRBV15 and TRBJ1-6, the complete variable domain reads DAMVIQNPRYQVTQFGKPVTLSCSQTLNHNVMYWYQQKSSQAPKLLFHYYDKDFNNEADTPDNFQSRRPNTSFCFLDIRSPGLGDTAMYLCATSPESPFGGSPLHFGNGTRLTVT.

Here the CDR3 reads CSAGLVMGNEQFF. V and J are TRBV29-1 and TRBJ2-1; lacking DNA, the TRBD2 call made by TCRdb goes unchecked. The CDR3 has 13 residues. CDR1 and CDR2 from the germline V gene are SQVTM and ANQGSEA.

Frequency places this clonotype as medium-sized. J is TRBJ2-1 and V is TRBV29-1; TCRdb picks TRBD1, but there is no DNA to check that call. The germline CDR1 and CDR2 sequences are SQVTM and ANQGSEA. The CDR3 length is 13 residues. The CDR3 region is CSVAGGDYNEQFF.

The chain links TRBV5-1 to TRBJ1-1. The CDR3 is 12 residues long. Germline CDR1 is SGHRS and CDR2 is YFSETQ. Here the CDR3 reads CASSLAGSEAFF.

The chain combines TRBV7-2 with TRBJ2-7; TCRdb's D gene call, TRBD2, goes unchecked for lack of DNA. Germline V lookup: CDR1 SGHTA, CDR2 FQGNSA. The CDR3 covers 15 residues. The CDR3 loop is CASSLASGGTYEQYF.

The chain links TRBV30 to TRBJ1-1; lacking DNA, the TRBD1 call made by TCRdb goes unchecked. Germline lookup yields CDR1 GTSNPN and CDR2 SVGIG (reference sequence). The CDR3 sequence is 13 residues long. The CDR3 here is CAWSRDGNTEAFF.

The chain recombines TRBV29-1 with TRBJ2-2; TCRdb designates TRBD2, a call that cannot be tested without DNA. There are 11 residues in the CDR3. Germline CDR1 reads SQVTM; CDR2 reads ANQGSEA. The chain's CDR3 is CSVAGGPELFF.

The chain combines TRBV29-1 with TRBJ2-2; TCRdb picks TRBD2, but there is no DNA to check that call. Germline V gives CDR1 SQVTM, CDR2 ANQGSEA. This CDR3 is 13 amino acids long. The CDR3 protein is CSVELTGVGDLFF.

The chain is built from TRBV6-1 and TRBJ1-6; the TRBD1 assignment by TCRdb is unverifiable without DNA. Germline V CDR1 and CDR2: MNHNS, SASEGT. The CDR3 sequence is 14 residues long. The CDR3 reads CASSPGTPSSPLHF.

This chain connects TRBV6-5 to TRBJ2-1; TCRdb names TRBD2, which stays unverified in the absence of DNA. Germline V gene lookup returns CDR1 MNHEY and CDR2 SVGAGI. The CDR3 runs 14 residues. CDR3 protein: CATAGTSGANEQFF.

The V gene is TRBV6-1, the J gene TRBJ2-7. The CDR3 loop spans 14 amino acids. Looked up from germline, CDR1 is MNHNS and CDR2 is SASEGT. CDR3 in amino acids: CASSEGQEMYEQYF.

The chain's CDR3 is CSVELTGGYEQYF. The chain uses TRBV29-1 and TRBJ2-7; TCRdb outputs TRBD1, but without DNA this stays unchecked. Germline V gene sequence: CDR1 SQVTM, CDR2 ANQGSEA. The CDR3 length is 13 residues.

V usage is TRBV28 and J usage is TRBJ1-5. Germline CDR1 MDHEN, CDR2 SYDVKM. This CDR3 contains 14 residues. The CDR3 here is CASTWAPSGQPQHF.

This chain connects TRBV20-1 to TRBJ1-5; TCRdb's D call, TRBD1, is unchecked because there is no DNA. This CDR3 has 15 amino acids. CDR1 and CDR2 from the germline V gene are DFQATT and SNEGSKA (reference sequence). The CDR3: CSARDSGTGNQPQHF.

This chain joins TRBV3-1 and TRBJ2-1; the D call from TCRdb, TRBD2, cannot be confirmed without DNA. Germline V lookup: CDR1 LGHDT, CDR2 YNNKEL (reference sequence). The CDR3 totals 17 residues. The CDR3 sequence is CASGSFLTGRPSNEQFF.